Below are 2 T cell receptor beta chains sequenced from a single sample in a study of blood T cell repertoires in COVID-19. Method: immunoSEQ multiplex PCR; TCRdb's copy keeps in-frame clones and lacks some. The sample shows about 190,000 clones, approximately 78% of them seen only once. The sequenced sample consisted of peripheral blood. The source is a woman older than 75 with COVID-19, enrolled during active disease.

The rearrangement uses TRBV9 and TRBJ2-7, with 7 bases identical to TRBD2. V gave up 2 bases and J gave up 0 bases; unmatched junction bases: 8. CDR1 and CDR2 (germline): SGDLS, YYNGEE. The CDR3 is 16 residues long. DNA for the CDR3: TGTGCCAGCAGCGTGGGGGGGGATTCCCTCTCCTACGAGCAGTACTTC. Its translation: CASSVGGDSLSYEQYF.

This clone was seen repeatedly, ten times or more. V and J are TRBV6-1 and TRBJ1-5; D possibly corresponds to TRBD1 (5 bases). CDR3 length: 16 residues. Germline V lookup: CDR1 MNHNS, CDR2 SASEGT. Between the trimmed V and J ends, which lost 3 bases and 6 bases, there was a span of 18 bases. The CDR3 sequence: CASSDLRGGFSQPQHF. The DNA for the CDR3 is TGTGCCAGCAGTGACCTCCGGGGGGGTTTCAGTCAGCCCCAGCATTTT.